This T cell receptor (beta chain) was sequenced during a study of blood T cell repertoires in COVID-19. Overall study: The analysed material was cDNA or gDNA that came from T cells, B-cell-depleted T cells, or PBMCs.

Turning to this clone: Other DNA sequences within the sample encode an identical CDR3.

Germline V gene lookup returns CDR1 LGHDT and CDR2 YNNKEL (reference sequence). There are 14 residues in the CDR3. V lost 1 base and J 6 bases, leaving 10 bases between the germline ends. The protocol was immunoSEQ multiplex PCR, while the TCRdb copy is restricted to in-frame clones and leaves out a portion. The repertoire has 350,000 or so clones, about 90% of them found once; the top ten carry approximately 0.93%. The sample comprised PBMCs or T cells enriched from blood (not recorded which). The sequence came from a woman aged 30 to 39 who had been exposed to COVID-19. The rearrangement uses TRBV3-1 (or the pseudogene TRBV3-2) and TRBJ1-5, with D perhaps TRBD1 (6 bases). CDR3 protein: CASSQAGAGQPQHF. DNA of the CDR3: TGTGCCAGCAGCCAAGCAGGGGCAGGTCAGCCCCAGCATTTT.